The next 9 T cell receptor beta chains were all read from a single sample in a study of control samples from healthy donors and cancer patients. Assay used: immunoSEQ multiplex PCR; TCRdb lists only in-frame clones, some missing. Among about 170,000 clones listed, 85% to 95% were seen once. Source material: blood. These receptors came from an older woman in good health.

The V and J genes are TRBV7-9 and TRBJ2-4, with D possibly TRBD2 on 5 matching bases. CDR3 size: 13 residues. The germline V and J ends were trimmed by 5 bases and 1 base, with 6 bases remaining between them. Germline V lookup: CDR1 SEHNR, CDR2 FQNEAQ (reference sequence). Here the CDR3 DNA reads TGTGCCAGCAGCGAGGGTGCCAAAAACATTCAGTACTTC. Amino acid sequence: CASSEGAKNIQYF. Together with reference TRBV7-9 and TRBJ2-4, the CDR3 gives the full variable domain: DTGVSQNPRHKITKRGQNVTFRCDPISEHNRLYWYRQTLGQGPEFLTYFQNEAQLEKSRLLSDRFSAERPKGSFSTLEIQRTEQGDSAMYLCASSEGAKNIQYFGAGTRLSVL.

The chain recombines TRBV19 with TRBJ1-2; D call uncertain. CDR1 and CDR2 (germline): LNHDA, SQIVND (reference sequence). The CDR3 extends over 17 amino acids. Trimming removed 3 bases at V and 8 bases at J, with 25 bases between. The CDR3, as DNA: TGTGCCAGTAGTATTAGGGCGCTTAACTATGGTCAACGAGGCTACACCTTC. It is translated as CASSIRALNYGQRGYTF.

The J gene is TRBJ1-2, the V gene TRBV2, with D tentatively TRBD1 (5 bases). Trimming left V 6 bases short and J 4 bases short, with 18 bases between. The germline CDR1 and CDR2 sequences are SNHLY and FYNNEI. This CDR3 has 15 residues. The CDR3 DNA is TGTGCCAGCAGACCAGGGTCAGGAATAGTCTATGGCTACACCTTC. Protein sequence: CASRPGSGIVYGYTF.

The table lists this clone with a few counts. The chain joins TRBV11-2 to TRBJ1-6, with D perhaps matching TRBD1 (5 bases). This CDR3 contains 14 residues. Germline values: CDR1 SGHAT, CDR2 FQNNGV. Trimming left V 5 bases short and J 8 bases short, with 13 bases between. The CDR3 is CASSRAFRDSPLHF. CDR3 DNA: TGTGCCAGCAGCCGAGCTTTCAGGGATTCACCCCTCCACTTT. The whole variable domain, filled in from reference TRBV11-2 and TRBJ1-6, reads EAGVAQSPRYKIIEKRQSVAFWCNPISGHATLYWYQQILGQGPKLLIQFQNNGVVDDSQLPKDRFSAERLKGVDSTLKIQPAKLEDSAVYLCASSRAFRDSPLHFGNGTRLTVT.

The chain carries TRBV6-5 and TRBJ1-2, with D perhaps TRBD1 (5 bases). Germline V gene lookup returns CDR1 MNHEY and CDR2 SVGAGI. This CDR3 is built from 14 residues. V was shortened by 4 bases and J by 3 bases, with 12 bases between the two germline ends. The CDR3 spells CASSLGTQDYGYTF. Here the CDR3 DNA reads TGTGCCAGCAGTTTAGGGACGCAAGACTATGGCTACACCTTC.

The chain has TRBV5-1 and TRBJ2-2; D possibly corresponds to TRBD1 (5 bases). CDR3 length equals 15 residues. The V end lost 1 base, the J end lost 4 bases, and 11 bases lay between the germline ends. CDR1 is SGHRS and CDR2 is YFSETQ in the germline V gene. Here the CDR3 DNA reads TGCGCCAGCAGCTTGACAGGACAAGGCACCGGGGAGCTGTTTTTT. The encoded protein is CASSLTGQGTGELFF.

CDR3 in DNA: TGTGCCAGCAGCTTGAGGCTGTTCAGCAATCAGCCCCAGCATTTT. It encodes CASSLRLFSNQPQHF. The genes are TRBV5-6 and TRBJ1-5; no clear D gene. Germline CDR1 reads SGHDT; CDR2 reads YYEEEE. With 1 base removed from V and 1 base from J, the gap between germline ends came to 9 bases. The CDR3 covers 15 residues.

The chain carries TRBV14 and TRBJ2-3; 8 bases line up with TRBD1. The J segment lost 7 bases and the V segment lost 0 bases, leaving 12 bases of the junction unmatched. The CDR3 covers 17 residues. Germline lookup yields CDR1 SGHDN and CDR2 FVKESK. The CDR3 region is CASSQEGSGGYQYTQYF. The CDR3 DNA is TGTGCCAGCAGCCAAGAGGGTTCAGGGGGCTATCAGTATACGCAGTATTTT. The full variable domain, rest sourced from reference TRBV14 and TRBJ2-3, is EAGVTQFPSHSVIEKGQTVTLRCDPISGHDNLYWYRRVMGKEIKFLLHFVKESKQDESGMPNNRFLAERTGGTYSTLKVQPAELEDSGVYFCASSQEGSGGYQYTQYFGPGTRLTVL.

This chain links TRBV7-9 with TRBJ2-3, with 12 nucleotides matching TRBD2. CDR3 length: 16 amino acids. Trimming took 3 bases from V and 4 from J; bases not matched to a gene: 5. In germline, CDR1 is SEHNR, CDR2 FQNEAQ (reference sequence). The chain's CDR3 is CASSFLAGGMADTQYF. The DNA for the CDR3 is TGTGCCAGCAGCTTCCTAGCGGGGGGGATGGCAGATACGCAGTATTTT.